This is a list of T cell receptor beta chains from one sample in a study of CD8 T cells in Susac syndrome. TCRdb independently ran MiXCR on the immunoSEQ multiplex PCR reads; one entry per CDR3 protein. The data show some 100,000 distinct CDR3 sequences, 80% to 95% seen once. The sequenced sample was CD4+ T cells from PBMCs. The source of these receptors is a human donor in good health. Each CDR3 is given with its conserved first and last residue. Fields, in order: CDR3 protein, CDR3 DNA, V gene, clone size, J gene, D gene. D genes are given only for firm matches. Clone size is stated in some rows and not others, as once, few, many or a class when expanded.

cdr3_aa: CASSRDASYGYTF; cdr3_nt: TGTGCCAGCAGTCGGGACGCATCCTATGGCTACACCTTC; v_call: TRBV27; clone_size: .; j_call: TRBJ1-2; d_call: .
cdr3_aa: CASTKTGDYGYTF; cdr3_nt: TGTGCCAGTACCAAGACAGGGGACTATGGCTACACCTTC; v_call: TRBV19; clone_size: .; j_call: TRBJ1-2; d_call: TRBD1
cdr3_aa: CASLGAGGYEQYF; cdr3_nt: TGTGCCAGCCTGGGGGCGGGAGGCTACGAGCAGTACTTC; v_call: TRBV6-5; clone_size: .; j_call: TRBJ2-7; d_call: TRBD2
cdr3_aa: CASSRDRGNNEQFF; cdr3_nt: TGTGCCAGCAGCCGGGACAGGGGGAACAATGAGCAGTTCTTC; v_call: TRBV7-6; clone_size: .; j_call: TRBJ2-1; d_call: TRBD1
cdr3_aa: CASSPVYNEQFF; cdr3_nt: TGTGCCAGTAGCCCCGTCTACAATGAGCAGTTCTTC; v_call: TRBV3-1; clone_size: .; j_call: TRBJ2-1; d_call: .
cdr3_aa: CASGGDSRNYGYTF; cdr3_nt: TGTGCCAGCGGGGGGGACAGCCGTAACTATGGCTACACCTTC; v_call: TRBV9; clone_size: .; j_call: TRBJ1-2; d_call: TRBD1
cdr3_aa: CASTPTGRGVPQYF; cdr3_nt: TGTGCCAGCACCCCCACGGGGCGCGGTGTTCCCCAGTACTTC; v_call: TRBV7-2; clone_size: .; j_call: TRBJ2-5; d_call: .
cdr3_aa: CASGSSVYQETQYF; cdr3_nt: TGTGCCAGCGGATCCTCAGTGTACCAAGAGACCCAGTACTTC; v_call: TRBV27; clone_size: .; j_call: TRBJ2-5; d_call: .
cdr3_aa: CASSPNSGSLGNEQFF; cdr3_nt: TGTGCCAGCAGCCCCAATAGCGGGAGCCTCGGCAATGAGCAGTTCTTC; v_call: TRBV7-2; clone_size: .; j_call: TRBJ2-1; d_call: TRBD2
cdr3_aa: CASSIRGQVINTEAFF; cdr3_nt: TGTGCCAGTAGTATTCGGGGACAGGTTATAAACACTGAAGCTTTCTTT; v_call: TRBV19; clone_size: .; j_call: TRBJ1-1; d_call: TRBD1
cdr3_aa: CASSLAQGSQETQYF; cdr3_nt: TGTGCCAGCAGCTTAGCGCAGGGGAGCCAAGAGACCCAGTACTTC; v_call: TRBV7-8; clone_size: .; j_call: TRBJ2-5; d_call: .
cdr3_aa: CASSLPRGQAKNIQYF; cdr3_nt: TGTGCCAGCAGCCTTCCTCGTGGGCAGGCCAAAAACATTCAGTACTTC; v_call: TRBV7-8; clone_size: once; j_call: TRBJ2-4; d_call: .
cdr3_aa: CASSTQQGRNTGELFF; cdr3_nt: TGTGCCAGCAGCACTCAACAGGGCCGGAACACCGGGGAGCTGTTTTTT; v_call: TRBV11-2; clone_size: few; j_call: TRBJ2-2; d_call: .
cdr3_aa: CASSLAAFGGWQETQYF; cdr3_nt: TGTGCCAGCAGCTTAGCGGCGTTTGGGGGCTGGCAAGAGACCCAGTACTTC; v_call: TRBV7-2; clone_size: .; j_call: TRBJ2-5; d_call: .
cdr3_aa: CASSQDTAGGPNIQYF; cdr3_nt: TGCGCCAGCAGCCAAGATACCGCGGGGGGGCCGAACATTCAGTACTTC; v_call: TRBV4-3; clone_size: .; j_call: TRBJ2-4; d_call: TRBD2
cdr3_aa: CASSEGTIGNTIYF; cdr3_nt: TGTGCCAGCAGTGAAGGGACTATTGGAAACACCATATATTTT; v_call: TRBV2; clone_size: .; j_call: TRBJ1-3; d_call: .
cdr3_aa: CASSSRSSYNEQFF; cdr3_nt: TGCGCCAGCAGCTCGAGGAGCTCCTACAATGAGCAGTTCTTC; v_call: TRBV5-1; clone_size: .; j_call: TRBJ2-1; d_call: .
cdr3_aa: CASSSDEQFF; cdr3_nt: TGTGCCAGCAGCTCCGATGAGCAGTTCTTC; v_call: TRBV5-5; clone_size: .; j_call: TRBJ2-1; d_call: .
cdr3_aa: CSARDSGGLSNQPQHF; cdr3_nt: TGCAGTGCTAGAGATTCAGGGGGCCTTAGCAATCAGCCCCAGCATTTT; v_call: TRBV20-1; clone_size: .; j_call: TRBJ1-5; d_call: TRBD1
cdr3_aa: CAITLRGTGELFF; cdr3_nt: TGTGCCATCACACTAAGGGGGACCGGGGAGCTGTTTTTT; v_call: TRBV12-3/TRBV12-4; clone_size: once; j_call: TRBJ2-2; d_call: .
cdr3_aa: CASSFQGGGEETQYF; cdr3_nt: TGTGCCAGCAGCTTTCAGGGCGGGGGGGAAGAGACCCAGTACTTC; v_call: TRBV7-2; clone_size: .; j_call: TRBJ2-5; d_call: TRBD2
cdr3_aa: CASSYPTPTEAFF; cdr3_nt: TGTGCCAGCAGTTACCCGACCCCCACTGAAGCTTTCTTT; v_call: TRBV6-2/TRBV6-3; clone_size: once; j_call: TRBJ1-1; d_call: .
cdr3_aa: CASSSSSGGARSGANVLTF; cdr3_nt: TGTGCCAGCAGCTCGTCTAGCGGGGGGGCCCGGTCTGGGGCCAACGTCCTGACTTTC; v_call: TRBV7-2; clone_size: .; j_call: TRBJ2-6; d_call: TRBD2
cdr3_aa: CASSFGASSYNSPLHF; cdr3_nt: TGCGCCAGCAGCTTTGGAGCGAGCTCCTATAATTCACCCCTCCACTTT; v_call: TRBV5-1; clone_size: .; j_call: TRBJ1-6; d_call: .
cdr3_aa: CASSQDLPGGTQYF; cdr3_nt: TGTGCCAGCAGCCAAGATCTACCAGGAGGGACCCAGTACTTC; v_call: TRBV3-1; clone_size: .; j_call: TRBJ2-5; d_call: .
cdr3_aa: CSAGAPLNTGELFF; cdr3_nt: TGCAGTGCAGGGGCCCCTCTGAACACCGGGGAGCTGTTTTTT; v_call: TRBV20-1; clone_size: .; j_call: TRBJ2-2; d_call: .
cdr3_aa: CASSGGDTQYF; cdr3_nt: TGTGCCAGCAGTGGCGGAGATACGCAGTATTTT; v_call: TRBV28; clone_size: .; j_call: TRBJ2-3; d_call: .
cdr3_aa: CASSLDTGSWPQHF; cdr3_nt: TGTGCCAGCAGCTTAGATACAGGGTCGTGGCCCCAGCATTTT; v_call: TRBV7-2; clone_size: .; j_call: TRBJ1-5; d_call: .
cdr3_aa: CASSLRESSYEQYF; cdr3_nt: TGTGCCAGCAGCTTACGCGAATCGTCCTACGAGCAGTACTTC; v_call: TRBV7-9; clone_size: .; j_call: TRBJ2-7; d_call: .
cdr3_aa: CASSIGGEWGTEAFF; cdr3_nt: TGTGCCAGTAGTATAGGAGGTGAGTGGGGGACTGAAGCTTTCTTT; v_call: TRBV19; clone_size: .; j_call: TRBJ1-1; d_call: .
cdr3_aa: CASSRSYEQYF; cdr3_nt: TGTGCCAGCAGCCGTTCCTACGAGCAGTACTTC; v_call: TRBV6-2/TRBV6-3; clone_size: .; j_call: TRBJ2-7; d_call: .
cdr3_aa: CASSPGTDQPQHF; cdr3_nt: TGTGCCAGTAGTCCCGGGACAGATCAGCCCCAGCATTTT; v_call: TRBV19; clone_size: .; j_call: TRBJ1-5; d_call: TRBD1
cdr3_aa: CASSLDSLYGYTF; cdr3_nt: TGTGCCAGCAGCTTAGACAGCCTCTATGGCTACACCTTC; v_call: TRBV7-2; clone_size: .; j_call: TRBJ1-2; d_call: .
cdr3_aa: CASSNLGRGARVKNIQYF; cdr3_nt: TGTGCCAGCAGCAATCTTGGGCGAGGGGCGCGTGTCAAAAACATTCAGTACTTC; v_call: TRBV7-9; clone_size: .; j_call: TRBJ2-4; d_call: .
cdr3_aa: CSVEQSSGNTIYF; cdr3_nt: TGCAGCGTAGAACAGAGCTCTGGAAACACCATATATTTT; v_call: TRBV29-1; clone_size: .; j_call: TRBJ1-3; d_call: .
cdr3_aa: CASSLTGRDNEQFF; cdr3_nt: TGTGCCAGCAGCTTAACGGGACGCGACAATGAGCAGTTCTTC; v_call: TRBV7-3; clone_size: .; j_call: TRBJ2-1; d_call: .
cdr3_aa: CASSPKPIRGAQETQYF; cdr3_nt: TGTGCCAGCAGCCCGAAACCCATACGGGGGGCACAAGAGACCCAGTACTTC; v_call: TRBV7-9; clone_size: few; j_call: TRBJ2-5; d_call: .
cdr3_aa: CASSYRAGTGSSGANVLTF; cdr3_nt: TGTGCCAGCAGTTACCGTGCCGGGACAGGGTCCTCTGGGGCCAACGTCCTGACTTTC; v_call: TRBV6-2/TRBV6-3; clone_size: .; j_call: TRBJ2-6; d_call: TRBD1
cdr3_aa: CASSPGQQETQYF; cdr3_nt: TGTGCCAGCAGCCCGGGACAGCAAGAGACCCAGTACTTC; v_call: TRBV9; clone_size: .; j_call: TRBJ2-5; d_call: TRBD1
cdr3_aa: CASSTGQGGQPQHF; cdr3_nt: TGTGCCAGTAGTACCGGACAGGGGGGTCAGCCCCAGCATTTT; v_call: TRBV19; clone_size: .; j_call: TRBJ1-5; d_call: TRBD1
cdr3_aa: CASTRMVGGSGEQYF; cdr3_nt: TGTGCCAGCACCCGGATGGTAGGGGGTTCGGGGGAGCAGTACTTC; v_call: TRBV12-3/TRBV12-4; clone_size: .; j_call: TRBJ2-7; d_call: .
cdr3_aa: CASSLAFGREQYF; cdr3_nt: TGTGCCAGCAGCTTAGCCTTCGGTCGGGAGCAGTACTTC; v_call: TRBV11-3; clone_size: .; j_call: TRBJ2-5; d_call: .
cdr3_aa: CASSPQGAGQPQHF; cdr3_nt: TGCGCCAGCAGTCCACAGGGGGCCGGGCAGCCCCAGCATTTT; v_call: TRBV23-1; clone_size: .; j_call: TRBJ1-5; d_call: TRBD1
cdr3_aa: CASSPPGRPYEQYF; cdr3_nt: TGTGCCAGCAGCCCCCCAGGGCGGCCCTACGAGCAGTACTTC; v_call: TRBV13; clone_size: few; j_call: TRBJ2-7; d_call: .
cdr3_aa: CASSFGRSYEQYF; cdr3_nt: TGCGCCAGCAGTTTCGGGCGCTCCTACGAGCAGTACTTC; v_call: TRBV5-1; clone_size: .; j_call: TRBJ2-7; d_call: .
cdr3_aa: CASSLGPIAAPSTDTQYF; cdr3_nt: TGCGCCAGCAGCTTGGGGCCCATAGCGGCTCCTAGCACAGATACGCAGTATTTT; v_call: TRBV5-1; clone_size: .; j_call: TRBJ2-3; d_call: .
cdr3_aa: CASSLNPGRWGPEAFF; cdr3_nt: TGTGCCAGCAGCTTAAACCCGGGACGTTGGGGTCCTGAAGCTTTCTTT; v_call: TRBV7-2; clone_size: .; j_call: TRBJ1-1; d_call: .
cdr3_aa: CASSFGRADATNEKLFF; cdr3_nt: TGCGCCAGCAGCTTCGGCAGGGCTGACGCGACTAATGAAAAACTGTTTTTT; v_call: TRBV5-1; clone_size: .; j_call: TRBJ1-4; d_call: .
cdr3_aa: CASTGARTGELFF; cdr3_nt: TGTGCCAGCACGGGGGCCAGGACCGGGGAGCTGTTTTTT; v_call: TRBV7-2; clone_size: .; j_call: TRBJ2-2; d_call: .